The clone carrying this T cell receptor beta chain has a count of ten or more. The sample originates from a study of T cells after yellow fever vaccination. Study-wide results and limits: Though weaker, the secondary response peaked faster, on day 5 versus 15. Reappearance after the booster was seen for most primary-vaccination clones, at approximately 97% CD4 and 80% to 90% CD8.

The CDR3 runs 13 residues. The V end lost 6 bases, the J end lost 9 bases, and 15 bases lay between the germline ends. As TCR cDNA was made by 5'RACE template switching, a universal primer site and UMIs were added. In TCRdb, the 5' RACE reads were re-called with MiXCR into one record per CDR3 protein. Of about 45,000 distinct CDR3 sequences in the sample, roughly 7% are singletons; the top ten hold over 12%. This clonotype was sampled from a man aged 25-40 years who received the YFV17D yellow fever vaccine. Source: CD8+ T cells not binding an NS4B(214-222) dextramer, sorted from PBMCs, taken 45 days after the yellow fever booster vaccination. The J gene is TRBJ2-1, the V gene TRBV12-3 or TRBV12-4; weak D call: TRBD2 (6 bases). The CDR3 coding sequence is TGTGCCAGCAGCTGGGGCGGGACGGGTGAGCAGTTCTTC. Its translation: CASSWGGTGEQFF.